There are many counts of the clone carrying this T cell receptor beta chain. Antigen: not known. CDR1 MDHEN and CDR2 SYDVKM come from the germline V gene. J lost 6 bases, V lost 5 bases, and 8 bases had no gene match. The CDR3 length is 16 residues. The data derive from a study of T cell repertoires in cytomegalovirus infection. On the study more broadly: Selection of CMV epitopes for the study included recently identified HLA-C-restricted and well-studied HLA-B-restricted ones. The public TCR beta signatures pointed to both CMV infection and matching HLA type. Whole-study results and caveats: CMV-specific TCR beta clonotypes restricted by HLA-C were the ones dominating the ex vivo response.

TCRdb used MiXCR to reprocess the reads, holding one entry per CDR3 protein. The sample holds roughly 990,000 distinct CDR3 sequences, roughly 31% seen once. The origin of this receptor is a human donor in good health (CMV status not recorded). Some clones in this sample may be carry-over from other donors' samples. The chain employs TRBV28 and TRBJ2-2; 11 bases line up with TRBD1. Sequencing used cultured CD8+ T cells from PBMCs, obtained from culture after CMV antigen stimulation. CDR3 sequence (DNA): TGTGCCAGCAGTGACCGGGACAGGGGGTTGGCCGGGGAGCTGTTTTTT. Amino acid sequence: CASSDRDRGLAGELFF.